One sample yielded the 26 T cell receptor beta chains listed below, sequenced in a study of blood T cells in healthy people across ages. Through a sample-barcoded 5' primer and a J-beta primer mix, a second PCR was run for roughly 7 to 12 cycles. MiXCR, applied by TCRdb to the 5' RACE reads, yields one record per CDR3 protein. The sample shows about 620,000 distinct CDR3 sequences, around a fifth of them seen only once. Sequencing was done on a sample of blood. These receptors came from a man in his 70s in good health.

The chain carries TRBV9 and TRBJ1-4; no clear D. The V end lost 4 bases, the J end lost 0 bases, and 13 bases lay between the germline ends. This CDR3 is built from 16 residues. The germline CDR1 and CDR2 sequences are SGDLS and YYNGEE. In DNA, the CDR3 is TGTGCCAGCAGCATTAGTAGTGGGGCAACTAATGAAAAACTGTTTTTT. Its protein product is CASSISSGATNEKLFF.

V usage is TRBV29-1 and J usage is TRBJ1-2; 9 bases align to TRBD1. The ends lost 7 bases at V and 8 bases at J; junction bases unmatched: 5. Looked up from germline, CDR1 is SQVTM and CDR2 is ANQGSEA. The CDR3 totals 11 residues. The CDR3 DNA reads as TGCAGCGCACAGGGGGCCTGGGGCTACACCTTC. Its protein is CSAQGAWGYTF.

The genes are TRBV10-3 and TRBJ2-5; 7 nucleotides align to TRBD2. Matching the DNA end better, TRBJ2-1 makes the J call doubtful. Germline values: CDR1 ENHRY, CDR2 SYGVKD. The CDR3 is made up of 12 amino acids. Here the CDR3 DNA reads TGTGCCATCAGTGAGGGTAGCGGGGAGCAGTTCTTC. It translates to CAISEGSGEQFF.

The chain combines TRBV12-3 or TRBV12-4 with TRBJ1-5; no reliable D call. The CDR3 has 13 amino acids. Trimming removed 4 bases at V and 3 bases at J, with 7 bases between. The CDR3 here is CASSSGYNQPQHF. As DNA, the CDR3 is TGTGCCAGCAGTTCAGGTTACAATCAGCCCCAGCATTTT.

This clonotype was found a few times. This chain connects TRBV2 to TRBJ2-3; D is unresolved. Germline CDR1 SNHLY, CDR2 FYNNEI. The CDR3 contains 13 residues. Trimming left V 5 bases short and J 8 bases short, with 14 bases between. The CDR3 protein is CASSPKGFGTQYF. As DNA, the CDR3 is TGTGCCAGCAGTCCGAAAGGGTTCGGTACGCAGTATTTT. The variable domain in full, completed from reference TRBV2 and TRBJ2-3, reads EPEVTQTPSHQVTQMGQEVILRCVPISNHLYFYWYRQILGQKVEFLVSFYNNEISEKSEIFDDQFSVERPDGSNFTLKIRSTKLEDSAMYFCASSPKGFGTQYFGPGTRLTVL.

The V gene is TRBV20-1, the J gene TRBJ2-2; possibly TRBD1 for D (5 bases). The CDR3 has 12 residues. V was cut by 2 bases and J by 7 bases, with 8 bases left in between. Germline-derived CDR1 and CDR2 are DFQATT and SNEGSKA (reference sequence). In DNA, the CDR3 is TGCAGTGCTAGAAAGGGGCACGGGGAGCTGTTTTTT. It encodes CSARKGHGELFF.

This clonotype was picked up a small number of times. V and J are TRBV7-2 and TRBJ2-7; 12 bases fit TRBD2. V dropped 6 bases and J dropped 3; count of bases not matched to a gene: 6. Germline CDR1 SGHTA, CDR2 FQGNSA. The CDR3 is made up of 15 amino acids. DNA for the CDR3: TGTGCCAGCAGAAAAGGACTAGCGGGGAACTACGAGCAGTACTTC. It encodes CASRKGLAGNYEQYF. Looking up the rest from reference TRBV7-2 and TRBJ2-7 gives the full variable domain: GAGVSQSPSNKVTEKGKDVELRCDPISGHTALYWYRQSLGQGLEFLIYFQGNSAPDKSGLPSDRFSAERTGGSVSTLTIQRTQQEDSAVYLCASRKGLAGNYEQYFGPGTRLTVT.

A few counts support this clonotype. V usage is TRBV24-1 and J usage is TRBJ2-3; no firm D call. The CDR3 runs to 13 residues. Trimming stripped 1 base from V and 6 bases from J, with 7 bases between. Germline assignment: CDR1 KGHDR and CDR2 SFDVKD. The CDR3 coding sequence is TGTGCCACCAGTGATTTCAGTCACGATACGCAGTATTTT. The encoded protein is CATSDFSHDTQYF.

V and J are TRBV12-3 or TRBV12-4 and TRBJ1-6; the match to TRBD1 covers 9 bases. The CDR3 runs to 16 residues. Trimming removed 5 bases from V and 7 bases from J; junction bases left unmatched: 9. The CDR3 region is CASSPPTGGGNSPLHF. The CDR3 nucleotides are TGTGCCAGCAGTCCACCGACAGGGGGTGGAAATTCACCCCTCCACTTT.

In its sample, this clonotype was seen a few times. The chain uses TRBV7-9 and TRBJ2-1; D is possibly TRBD1 (6 bases). The germline gives CDR1 SEHNR, CDR2 FQNEAQ (reference sequence). The CDR3 has 15 amino acids. Deletions cut 2 bases from V and 5 bases from J, with 13 bases between. This CDR3 is CASSLSGTYNNEQFF. The CDR3 DNA follows: TGTGCCAGCAGCTTATCCGGGACATATAACAATGAGCAGTTCTTC.

The chain links TRBV14 to TRBJ2-5, with TRBD2 identical over 11 bases. V shed 5 bases, J shed 11 bases, and the junction held 13 bases outside the gene matches. This CDR3 spans 15 amino acids. From germline, CDR1 is SGHDN and CDR2 FVKESK. Here the CDR3 DNA reads TGTGCCAGCAGCAAGCTGACTAGCGGGGCTACTGAGCAGTACTTC. This encodes CASSKLTSGATEQYF.

The V call is TRBV2, the J call TRBJ2-2; maybe TRBD2 (5 bases). Trimming stripped 0 bases from V and 7 bases from J, with 6 bases between. The germline V gene has CDR1 SNHLY and CDR2 FYNNEI. This CDR3 is 13 amino acids long. CDR3 nucleotides: TGTGCCAGCAGTGAAGCGGCGGGCGGGGAGCTGTTTTTT. Translation: CASSEAAGGELFF.

The chain links TRBV7-6 to TRBJ2-3, with 13 bases aligning to TRBD2. Germline CDR1 reads SGHVS; CDR2 reads FNYEAQ. The junction had 6 bases not matched to a gene; V was cut back by 5 bases and J by 4 bases. The CDR3 sequence is 16 residues long. In DNA, the CDR3 is TGTGCCAGCAGCCAGAGGACTAGCGGGAGTTCAGATACGCAGTATTTT. Its protein is CASSQRTSGSSDTQYF. Supplemented by reference TRBV7-6 and TRBJ2-3, the full variable domain reads GAGVSQSPRYKVTKRGQDVALRCDPISGHVSLYWYRQALGQGPEFLTYFNYEAQQDKSGLPNDRFSAERPEGSISTLTIQRTEQRDSAMYRCASSQRTSGSSDTQYFGPGTRLTVL.

The table lists this clonotype with a few counts. V usage is TRBV14 and J usage is TRBJ2-2; 10 bases are a match to TRBD2. CDR1 is SGHDN and CDR2 is FVKESK in the germline V gene. Trimming removed 3 bases from V and 4 bases from J; junction bases left unmatched: 5. This CDR3 spans 16 amino acids. CDR3: CASSHKLAGFTGELFF. The CDR3 DNA sequence: TGTGCCAGCAGCCACAAACTAGCGGGGTTCACCGGGGAGCTGTTTTTT.

This clonotype was counted at least ten times. Possible read error: a much larger clone is one base away. The CDR3 protein is CSVEDRNIQYF. The CDR3 DNA is TGCAGCGTAGAGGACAGAAACATTCAGTACTTC. J is TRBJ2-4 and V is TRBV29-1, with D maybe TRBD1 (6 bases). This CDR3 has 11 amino acids. V lost 6 bases, J lost 6 bases, and 9 bases lay in between. Germline V gives CDR1 SQVTM, CDR2 ANQGSEA.

V usage is TRBV28 and J usage is TRBJ2-7, with D possibly called TRBD1 or TRBD2 (5 bases each). Trimming removed 2 bases from V and 6 bases from J, with 14 bases in between. There are 14 residues in the CDR3. Germline V gene lookup returns CDR1 MDHEN and CDR2 SYDVKM. The CDR3 bases are TGTGCCAGCAGTTTAATGGCCGGGGCGGGCGAGCAGTACTTC. Residues: CASSLMAGAGEQYF.

V is TRBV20-1 and J is TRBJ1-4; 7 bases are shared with TRBD1. The germline CDR1 and CDR2 sequences are DFQATT and SNEGSKA (reference sequence). The CDR3 is 13 amino acids. The junction had 7 bases not matched to a gene; V was cut back by 4 bases and J by 8 bases. CDR3 sequence (DNA): TGCAGTGCTAAAGACAGGGAGCGGGAAAAACTGTTTTTT. Its translation is CSAKDREREKLFF.

This clonotype was counted many times. The rearrangement uses TRBV20-1 and TRBJ2-7; 10 nucleotides align to TRBD1. The CDR3 runs to 15 residues. The trim removed 3 bases at V and 2 bases at J, leaving 7 bases unmatched. CDR1 and CDR2 (germline): DFQATT, SNEGSKA (reference sequence). CDR3 in amino acids: CSARDRGVSPYEQYF. The CDR3 nucleotides are TGCAGTGCTAGGGACAGGGGGGTTTCCCCCTACGAGCAGTACTTC.

This chain links TRBV7-9 with TRBJ2-7; perhaps TRBD2 as D (5 bases). CDR3 length: 11 residues. Germline values: CDR1 SEHNR, CDR2 FQNEAQ (reference sequence). V lost 3 bases to trimming and J lost 7 bases, with 7 bases between them. DNA for the CDR3: TGTGCCAGCAGCTTCCCGGGGGAGCAGTACTTC. It yields the protein CASSFPGEQYF.

This chain connects TRBV3-1 to TRBJ2-7; TRBD1 matches 9 bases. The germline gives CDR1 LGHDT, CDR2 YNNKEL (reference sequence). CDR3 size: 16 residues. V lost 3 bases, J lost 4 bases, and 10 bases stayed unmatched. CDR3: CASSQEGQGTIYEQYF. The CDR3 DNA follows: TGTGCCAGCAGCCAGGAAGGACAGGGGACTATTTACGAGCAGTACTTC.

The V and J genes are TRBV12-3 or TRBV12-4 and TRBJ2-5; D perhaps matches TRBD1 (6 bases). The DNA end is a closer match to TRBJ2-7, so the J assignment may be wrong. The CDR3 covers 15 residues. CDR3 loop: CASSLDREIHYEQYF. The CDR3 nucleotides read TGTGCCAGCAGTTTAGACAGGGAAATCCACTACGAGCAGTACTTC.

The genes are TRBV6-5 and TRBJ1-2, with a possible D match to TRBD1 (5 bases). Germline V lookup: CDR1 MNHEY, CDR2 SVGAGI. V lost 8 bases to trimming and J lost 5 bases, with 21 bases between them. CDR3 length: 15 amino acids. CDR3 in DNA: TGTGCCAGCCGGATACAGGCTTCCAATAAATATGGCTACACCTTC. Protein product: CASRIQASNKYGYTF.

On this clonotype: The germline gene is not matched at one end of the junction; a read error may be the cause. The V gene is TRBV7-6, the J gene TRBJ2-5; the D gene is possibly TRBD2 (7 bases). The CDR3 runs to 15 residues. CDR1 SGHVS and CDR2 FNYEAQ come from the germline V gene. The CDR3 reads CDSSHRGGSGETQYF. The CDR3 nucleotides are TGTGACAGCAGCCATAGGGGGGGGTCTGGAGAGACCCAGTACTTC.

This clonotype appeared a few times. The V call is TRBV2, the J call TRBJ2-5; D might be TRBD2 (6 bases). The CDR3 extends over 15 amino acids. The germline V gene encodes CDR1 SNHLY and CDR2 FYNNEI. V was shortened by 2 bases and J by 4 bases, with 14 bases between the two germline ends. CDR3 residues: CASSEKVKAGETQYF. CDR3 nucleotide sequence: TGTGCCAGCAGTGAAAAGGTGAAAGCGGGAGAGACCCAGTACTTC.

J is TRBJ2-5 and V is TRBV20-1, with D possibly called TRBD1 or TRBD2 (7 bases each). The CDR3 is 15 amino acids. Germline CDR1 is DFQATT and CDR2 is SNEGSKA (reference sequence). Trimming took 6 bases from V and 2 from J, leaving 19 bases between them. The CDR3 DNA sequence: TGCAGTGCGGAGGGGAGGGGGCGTCTTCAAGAGACCCAGTACTTC. It translates to CSAEGRGRLQETQYF.

The DNA for the CDR3 is TGTGCCAGCAGCCGAGTCGCGGCGGGAAGACCCTACGAGCAGTACTTC. Translated, it gives CASSRVAAGRPYEQYF. The J gene is TRBJ2-7, the V gene TRBV3-1; the D gene is possibly TRBD2 (6 bases). CDR1 is LGHDT, CDR2 YNNKEL, per germline (reference sequence). The CDR3 has 16 residues. The V gene lost 4 bases and the J gene lost 2 bases, with 18 bases spanning the gap.